This T cell receptor beta chain is drawn from a study of T-cell reconstitution after alpha-beta-depleted transplantation in children. For TCRbeta, the library was prepared with unique molecular identifiers. TCRdb fed the PCR reads into MiXCR, producing one record per CDR3 protein. This table has approximately 93,000 distinct CDR3 sequences, approximately 9.2% appearing once. This clonotype was recorded many times. This CDR3 comprises 15 residues. The germline V gene encodes CDR1 DFQATT and CDR2 SNEGSKA (reference sequence). The J segment lost 0 bases and the V segment lost 0 bases, leaving 2 bases of the junction unmatched.

The TCR originated in a human donor who donated a stem cell graft to a child with congenital amegakaryocytic thrombocytopenia. The source was PBMCs from the stem cell graft donor, collected from the stem cell graft. This sequence joins TRBV20-1 and TRBJ2-5; 9 bases fit TRBD2. CDR3 region: CSARDSGGNQETQYF. The CDR3 DNA sequence: TGCAGTGCTAGAGATAGCGGGGGAAACCAAGAGACCCAGTACTTC.